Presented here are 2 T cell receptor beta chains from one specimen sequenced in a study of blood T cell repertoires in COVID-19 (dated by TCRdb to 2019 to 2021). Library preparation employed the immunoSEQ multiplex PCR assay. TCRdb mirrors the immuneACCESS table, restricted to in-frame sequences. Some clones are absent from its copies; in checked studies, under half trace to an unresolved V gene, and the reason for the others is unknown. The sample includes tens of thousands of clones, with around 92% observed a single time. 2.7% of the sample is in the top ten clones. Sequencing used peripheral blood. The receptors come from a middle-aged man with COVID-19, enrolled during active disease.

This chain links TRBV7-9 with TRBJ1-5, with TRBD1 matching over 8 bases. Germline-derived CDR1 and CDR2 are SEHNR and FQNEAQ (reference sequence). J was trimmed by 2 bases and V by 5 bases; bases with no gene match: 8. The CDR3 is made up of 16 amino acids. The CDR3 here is CASSPDGTGGNQPQHF. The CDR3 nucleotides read TGTGCCAGCAGCCCCGACGGGACAGGTGGCAATCAGCCCCAGCATTTT.

CDR3 region: CATSRLSGTVNQPQHF. As DNA, the CDR3 is TGTGCCACCAGCAGACTGTCGGGGACAGTCAATCAGCCCCAGCATTTT. The V and J genes are TRBV15 and TRBJ1-5, with TRBD1 matching over 7 bases. This CDR3 contains 16 residues. Trimming at V came to 2 bases and at J to 3 bases, leaving 7 bases not matched to a gene. Germline V gives CDR1 LNHNV, CDR2 YYDKDF (reference sequence).